The 30 T cell receptor beta chains reported below all come from one sample, sequenced in a study of HIV-infected patients and healthy controls. Whole blood was used without fractionation, so all unsorted peripheral T cells were included. About 480 ng RNA was reverse transcribed with alpha and beta constant-region primers. Each of the alpha and beta chains got its own library through chain-specific third strand synthesis with indices. TCRdb reprocessed the 5' RACE reads via MiXCR and lists one record per CDR3 protein. The sample carries some 9,900 distinct CDR3 sequences, approximately 5.2% recorded once. The sequenced sample was blood, obtained before antiretroviral therapy. The source of these receptors is an adult with HIV infection.

The sample holds many counts of this clonotype. This may be a read error, as it is one base from a much larger clone. V gene TRBV29-1 combines with J gene TRBJ2-7, with TRBD2 as a possible D gene (6 bases). The CDR3 sequence is 13 residues long. Germline V gene lookup returns CDR1 SQVTM and CDR2 ANQGSEA. CDR3 bases: TGCAGCGTTGTTAGGGGAGCGGGCTACGAGCATTACTTC. Its translation: CSVVRGAGYEHYF.

This clonotype was found many times. The chain employs TRBV7-9 and TRBJ1-2; D is unresolved. With 2 bases removed from V and 4 bases from J, the gap between germline ends came to 8 bases. The CDR3 covers 13 residues. Germline lookup yields CDR1 SEHNR and CDR2 FQNEAQ (reference sequence). CDR3 sequence reads: CASSLNLGYGYTF. DNA for the CDR3: TGTGCCAGCAGCTTAAATTTAGGCTATGGCTACACCTTC.

The chain links TRBV28 to TRBJ1-2; 8 bases align to TRBD1. This CDR3 is 14 amino acids long. Germline V lookup: CDR1 MDHEN, CDR2 SYDVKM. V lost 4 bases, J lost 5 bases, and 6 bases stayed unmatched. CDR3 region: CASSSGGAGYGYTF. The CDR3 DNA sequence: TGTGCCAGCAGTTCAGGGGGCGCAGGGTATGGCTACACCTTC.

This clonotype is medium-sized. The V call is TRBV27, the J call TRBJ2-1; D may be TRBD2 (5 bases). CDR3 length equals 15 residues. Between the trimmed V and J ends, which lost 0 bases and 9 bases, there was a span of 15 bases. Per germline, CDR1 MNHEY and CDR2 SMNVEV (reference sequence). The CDR3 nucleotides are TGTGCCAGCAGTTTATCCCTCCACGGGATCAGTGAGCAGTTCTTC. Translated, it gives CASSLSLHGISEQFF.

Only a few counts were recorded for this clonotype. The V gene is TRBV20-1, the J gene TRBJ2-1; 7 nucleotides agree with TRBD2. This CDR3 has 16 residues. CDR1 DFQATT and CDR2 SNEGSKA come from the germline V gene (reference sequence). V lost 5 bases to trimming and J lost 1 base; unmatched junction nucleotides: 11. In DNA form, the CDR3 reads TGCAGTGCTGGGGGTTCCGGGCGGGAGTCCTACAATGAGCAGTTCTTC. Translated: CSAGGSGRESYNEQFF.

This clonotype was counted between two and nine times. The rearrangement joins TRBV3-1 to TRBJ2-1; TRBD2 aligns across 9 bases. This CDR3 is 15 amino acids long. Germline CDR1 and CDR2: LGHDT and YNNKEL (reference sequence). Trimming cost V 5 bases and J 4 bases; bases outside gene matches: 6. The CDR3 here is CASSSRLAVYNEQFF. CDR3 in DNA: TGTGCCAGCAGCTCCCGACTAGCGGTATACAATGAGCAGTTCTTC.

This clonotype was detected many times. V usage is TRBV7-9 and J usage is TRBJ2-5, with D possibly being TRBD1 or TRBD2 (5 bases each). The germline V and J ends were trimmed by 5 bases and 2 bases, with 15 bases remaining between them. Germline CDR1 SEHNR, CDR2 FQNEAQ (reference sequence). This CDR3 contains 15 residues. The CDR3 loop reads CASSRVGTVQETQYF. In DNA, the CDR3 is TGTGCCAGCAGCCGAGTTGGGACGGTACAAGAGACCCAGTACTTC.

This clonotype was observed at least ten times. J is TRBJ2-5 and V is TRBV5-1; 7 positions agree with TRBD1. From germline, CDR1 is SGHRS and CDR2 YFSETQ. The V and J ends lost 7 bases and 3 bases, in that order; junction bases with no gene match: 9. This CDR3 has 14 residues. CDR3: CASGRGGAEETQYF. The CDR3, as DNA: TGCGCCAGCGGAAGAGGGGGCGCGGAAGAGACCCAGTACTTC.

This clonotype was seen repeatedly, ten times or more. This CDR3 is CASSHPVGRGSVPEAFF. DNA of the CDR3: TGTGCCAGCAGTCATCCTGTGGGGCGCGGATCTGTCCCTGAAGCTTTCTTT. V and J are TRBV7-2 and TRBJ1-1; TRBD1 is a possible D gene (5 bases). The CDR3 contains 17 residues. The germline gives CDR1 SGHTA, CDR2 FQGNSA. Trimming stripped 6 bases from V and 6 bases from J, with 26 bases between. The whole variable domain, remainder taken from reference TRBV7-2 and TRBJ1-1, is GAGVSQSPSNKVTEKGKDVELRCDPISGHTALYWYRQSLGQGLEFLIYFQGNSAPDKSGLPSDRFSAERTGGSVSTLTIQRTQQEDSAVYLCASSHPVGRGSVPEAFFGQGTRLTVV.

This clonotype was found many times. The chain combines TRBV12-3 or TRBV12-4 with TRBJ1-1; D call uncertain. Trimming removed 1 base at V and 8 bases at J, with 11 bases between. This CDR3 spans 13 amino acids. This CDR3 reads CASSLGLGSEAFF. In DNA, the CDR3 is TGTGCCAGCAGTTTAGGTCTCGGATCCGAAGCTTTCTTT.

By share, this clonotype ranks as medium-sized. This CDR3 reads CAISEATVRGQDEQFF. In nucleotides, the CDR3 is TGTGCCATCAGTGAGGCGACAGTCCGGGGGCAGGATGAGCAGTTCTTC. The chain has TRBV10-3 and TRBJ2-1, with D perhaps matching TRBD1 or TRBD2 (6 bases each). The ends were cut back, 2 bases at V and 8 bases at J, with 19 bases in the middle. Germline CDR1 ENHRY, CDR2 SYGVKD. This CDR3 spans 16 amino acids.

This clonotype is labeled as medium-sized (0.01 to 0.1%). The CDR3: CASSLGVMAEAFF. The CDR3 DNA follows: TGTGCCAGCAGCTTAGGTGTTATGGCTGAAGCTTTCTTT. This rearrangement joins TRBV11-2 to TRBJ1-1; D gene unclear. The V end lost 1 base, the J end lost 6 bases, and 9 bases lay between the germline ends. From germline, CDR1 is SGHAT and CDR2 FQNNGV. The CDR3 runs 13 residues.

This clonotype is medium-sized in the sample. The chain combines TRBV6-6 with TRBJ1-1; no reliable D call. The CDR3 spans 13 residues. V lost 2 bases and J lost 5, with 9 bases in between. CDR1 and CDR2 (germline): MNHNY, SVGAGI (reference sequence). The CDR3 sequence is CASSYGDGTEAFF. CDR3 in DNA: TGTGCCAGCAGTTACGGGGATGGAACTGAAGCTTTCTTT.

This clonotype showed up just a few times. The DNA for the CDR3 is TGTGCCAGCAGCTTATCAGAGTTGGGGGGGAATACGCAGTATTTT. It encodes CASSLSELGGNTQYF. This chain joins TRBV7-9 and TRBJ2-3; TRBD2 aligns across 7 bases. V was clipped by 2 bases and J by 7 bases; unmatched bases: 9. The CDR3 has 15 amino acids. Germline assignment: CDR1 SEHNR and CDR2 FQNEAQ (reference sequence).

The chain is built from TRBV6-6 and TRBJ2-7; D may be TRBD1 (5 bases). CDR1 MNHNY and CDR2 SVGAGI come from the germline V gene (reference sequence). The V end was cut by 5 bases, the J end by 4 bases, with 15 bases between. There are 14 residues in the CDR3. The CDR3 coding sequence is TGTGCCAGCAGTCAAGACAGATTATCATACGAGCAGTACTTC. This codes for CASSQDRLSYEQYF.

This clonotype was detected ten times or more. The V call is TRBV9, the J call TRBJ2-1; 11 bases are a match to TRBD2. CDR1 and CDR2 (germline): SGDLS, YYNGEE. J was trimmed by 8 bases and V by 3 bases; bases with no gene match: 10. The CDR3 runs 16 residues. The CDR3 region has the DNA TGTGCCAGCAGCGGCCCTCTAGCGGGGGGACTCGATGAGCAGTTCTTC. It is translated as CASSGPLAGGLDEQFF. Variable domain in full (rest from reference TRBV9 and TRBJ2-1): DSGVTQTPKHLITATGQRVTLRCSPRSGDLSVYWYQQSLDQGLQFLIQYYNGEERAKGNILERFSAQQFPDLHSELNLSSLELGDSALYFCASSGPLAGGLDEQFFGPGTRLTVL.

This clonotype was picked up many times. The V call is TRBV18, the J call TRBJ2-1; TRBD2 agrees at 8 bases. CDR3 size: 15 residues. The germline V gene encodes CDR1 KGHSH and CDR2 LQKENI. Unmatched junction bases numbered 14, after V lost 6 bases and J lost 10 bases. This chain's CDR3 is CASSGLAGSQTEQFF. Written as DNA, the CDR3 is TGTGCCAGCTCGGGCTTAGCGGGATCCCAGACGGAGCAGTTCTTC.

The chain couples TRBV25-1 to TRBJ2-1; 8 nucleotides align to TRBD1. The CDR3 runs to 13 residues. Germline values: CDR1 MGHDK, CDR2 SYGVNS. The trim removed 9 bases at V and 7 bases at J, leaving 8 bases unmatched. In nucleotides, the CDR3 is TGTGCCAGTAGACAGGGGTCATGGAATGAGCAGTTCTTC. It specifies CASRQGSWNEQFF.

This clonotype was found many times. The V gene is TRBV6-5, the J gene TRBJ2-2, with 7 positions matching TRBD1. The ends lost 5 bases at V and 0 bases at J; junction bases unmatched: 3. The CDR3 is made up of 15 amino acids. Germline values: CDR1 MNHEY, CDR2 SVGAGI. Here the CDR3 reads CASSRDSANTGELFF. Here the CDR3 DNA reads TGTGCCAGCAGTCGGGACAGCGCGAACACCGGGGAGCTGTTTTTT.

This clonotype is classed as medium-sized (0.01 to 0.1%). This chain links TRBV10-3 with TRBJ1-1, with D uncertain. This CDR3 is built from 13 residues. V was clipped by 6 bases and J by 6 bases, with 14 bases between them. CDR1 is ENHRY and CDR2 is SYGVKD in the germline V gene. CDR3 sequence: CAISGLWGPEAFF. The DNA for the CDR3 is TGTGCCATCAGCGGGCTCTGGGGTCCTGAAGCTTTCTTT.

In its sample, this clonotype was seen many times. The chain carries TRBV6-1 and TRBJ2-3, with D possibly TRBD1 on 6 matching bases. V shed 3 bases and J shed 0 bases, with 13 bases lying between them. Per the germline V gene, CDR1 is MNHNS and CDR2 is SASEGT. CDR3 length: 16 amino acids. The CDR3 region is CASSDLGAESTDTQYF. The CDR3 region has the DNA TGTGCCAGCAGTGATTTGGGGGCAGAGAGCACAGATACGCAGTATTTT.

This clonotype was found many times. The chain couples TRBV5-6 to TRBJ2-7, with D unclear. Germline-derived CDR1 and CDR2 are SGHDT and YYEEEE. This CDR3 is 11 amino acids long. The ends were cut back, 2 bases at V and 5 bases at J, with 5 bases in the middle. The chain's CDR3 is CASSFGDEQYF. CDR3 DNA: TGTGCCAGCAGCTTCGGTGACGAGCAGTACTTC.

By its share, this clonotype is medium-sized. The rearrangement joins TRBV29-1 to TRBJ2-1; TRBD2 aligns across 9 bases. This CDR3 has 15 residues. Trimming cost V 0 bases and J 5 bases; bases outside gene matches: 5. The germline CDR1 and CDR2 sequences are SQVTM and ANQGSEA. CDR3 loop: CSVEDWTSANNEQFF. CDR3 bases: TGCAGCGTTGAAGATTGGACTAGCGCCAACAATGAGCAGTTCTTC.

The chain recombines TRBV19 with TRBJ2-1, with D possibly matching TRBD2 (5 bases). V was clipped by 3 bases and J by 8 bases, with 23 bases between them. Germline-derived CDR1 and CDR2 are LNHDA and SQIVND (reference sequence). The CDR3 extends over 17 amino acids. The CDR3 DNA sequence: TGTGCCAGTAGTATGCCCCGCCCTTCTAGCCTGGGGTATGAGCAGTTCTTC. Translation gives CASSMPRPSSLGYEQFF. The full variable domain, in which reference TRBV19 and TRBJ2-1 provide the parts outside the CDR3, is DGGITQSPKYLFRKEGQNVTLSCEQNLNHDAMYWYRQDPGQGLRLIYYSQIVNDFQKGDIAEGYSVSREKKESFPLTVTSAQKNPTAFYLCASSMPRPSSLGYEQFFGPGTRLTVL.

In its sample, this clonotype was seen many times. The chain employs TRBV7-6 and TRBJ2-3, with 7 nucleotides matching TRBD2. Germline assignment: CDR1 SGHVS and CDR2 FNYEAQ. The trim removed 2 bases at V and 0 bases at J, leaving 14 bases unmatched. The CDR3 runs 19 residues. For the CDR3, the DNA is TGTGCCAGCAGCTTAAACCCGCCGGGGAGTAGCGGGAGCACAGATACGCAGTATTTT. The encoded protein is CASSLNPPGSSGSTDTQYF.

This clonotype was picked up many times. This CDR3 is CASSLIRAEMNTEAFF. The CDR3 nucleotides read TGTGCCAGCAGCTTAATACGGGCCGAAATGAACACTGAAGCTTTCTTT. J is TRBJ1-1 and V is TRBV11-3; D is ambiguous. Germline CDR1 reads SGHNT; CDR2 reads YENEEA. This CDR3 has 16 amino acids. Trimming removed 2 bases at V and 0 bases at J, with 13 bases between.

This clonotype was seen ten or more times. The rearrangement joins TRBV7-6 to TRBJ2-3; D not certain. Trimming pared 0 bases from V and 4 bases from J, leaving 14 bases between. The germline gives CDR1 SGHVS, CDR2 FNYEAQ. This CDR3 region has 16 residues. The CDR3 coding sequence is TGTGCCAGCAGCTTAGCGCCTCCGGGTGCCCCAGATACGCAGTATTTT. As protein: CASSLAPPGAPDTQYF.

This clonotype showed up many times. This sequence joins TRBV6-1 and TRBJ2-3, with D unclear. The germline gives CDR1 MNHNS, CDR2 SASEGT. V was pared by 2 bases and J by 5 bases, with 5 bases between. This CDR3 region has 12 residues. The CDR3 is CASSEWEDTQYF. The CDR3 region has the DNA TGTGCCAGCAGTGAATGGGAAGATACGCAGTATTTT.

There are many counts of this clonotype. The chain links TRBV27 to TRBJ2-1; D possibly matches TRBD1 or TRBD2 (5 bases each). The CDR3 totals 15 residues. CDR1 and CDR2 (germline): MNHEY, SMNVEV (reference sequence). V gave up 5 bases and J gave up 3 bases, with 14 bases separating them. Here the CDR3 DNA reads TGTGCCAGCAGTCTTAGAGGGGCGGTCTACAATGAGCAGTTCTTC. The encoded protein is CASSLRGAVYNEQFF.

This clonotype occurred many times. V and J are TRBV27 and TRBJ1-2; D unclear. The germline CDR1 and CDR2 sequences are MNHEY and SMNVEV (reference sequence). The CDR3 is 14 residues long. V lost 5 bases and J lost 4, with 14 bases in between. The CDR3 DNA sequence: TGTGCCAGCAGTCTAGGACCGAACTTCTATGGCTACACCTTC. It translates to CASSLGPNFYGYTF.